One sample yielded the 32 T cell receptor beta chains listed below, sequenced in a study of shared clonotypes between healthy human individuals. The repertoire was sequenced with immunoSEQ multiplex PCR; TCRdb's copy has only in-frame clones and lacks some. This sample has 2 million to 2.5 million clones; around 90% occur once, and the top ten carry 0.37%. Sequenced material: naive CD4+ T cells from PBMCs. The subset denotes: CD45RA+ positively selected. These receptor sequences come from a young man in good health. Some clones in this sample may be carry-over from other donors' samples.

The chain recombines TRBV6-1 with TRBJ1-5; tentatively, D is TRBD1 (5 bases). Trimming removed 3 bases from V and 3 bases from J, with 9 bases in between. There are 14 residues in the CDR3. The V gene's germline CDR1 is MNHNS and CDR2 SASEGT. The CDR3 DNA sequence: TGTGCCAGCAGTGACCAGGGACTCAATCAGCCCCAGCATTTT. Protein sequence: CASSDQGLNQPQHF.

J is TRBJ2-7 and V is TRBV10-1, with D uncertain. CDR1 is WNHNN, CDR2 SYGVQD, per germline (reference sequence). There are 13 residues in the CDR3. The ends were cut back, 4 bases at V and 3 bases at J, with 10 bases in the middle. CDR3 DNA: TGCGCCAGCAGTGCCGGGCCCCTCTACGAGCAGTACTTC. Protein product: CASSAGPLYEQYF.

In nucleotides, the CDR3 is TGTGCCAGCAGCTTGGCCCCGTTCTCAGAGACCCAGTACTTC. It specifies CASSLAPFSETQYF. The J gene is TRBJ2-5, the V gene TRBV5-5; no definite D call. CDR1 and CDR2 from the germline V gene are SGHKS and YYEKEE (reference sequence). The CDR3 sequence is 14 residues long. V shed 0 bases and J shed 4 bases, with 10 bases lying between them.

The chain combines TRBV7-8 with TRBJ2-7; 11 nucleotides align to TRBD2. Germline trimming cut 1 base from V and 6 bases from J; bases unmatched to any gene: 11. Germline V gives CDR1 SGHVS, CDR2 FQNEAQ. The CDR3 is 17 amino acids. The chain's CDR3 is CASSLVSTSGISREQYF. The CDR3 coding sequence is TGTGCCAGCAGCTTAGTTTCGACTAGCGGGATATCTCGCGAGCAGTACTTC.

The chain uses TRBV4-2 and TRBJ2-2; no clear D. The CDR3 covers 14 residues. From germline, CDR1 is LGHNA and CDR2 YNFKEQ. Between the trimmed V and J ends, which lost 4 bases and 6 bases, there was a span of 12 bases. The CDR3 coding sequence is TGTGCCAGCAGCCCCCCGCAGTCCCCCGGGGAGCTGTTTTTT. Protein sequence: CASSPPQSPGELFF.

The chain uses TRBV5-4 and TRBJ2-2; D is possibly TRBD1 (5 bases). CDR3 size: 14 residues. Germline CDR1 reads SGHNT; CDR2 reads YYREEE (reference sequence). V lost 4 bases and J 3 bases, leaving 10 bases between the germline ends. CDR3 nucleotides: TGTGCCAGCAGCGTACTGACAGACACCGGGGAGCTGTTTTTT. Its protein is CASSVLTDTGELFF.

The chain links TRBV6-1 to TRBJ2-3; 12 bases match TRBD2. V dropped 0 bases and J dropped 4; count of bases not matched to a gene: 5. This CDR3 spans 17 amino acids. The germline V gene encodes CDR1 MNHNS and CDR2 SASEGT. The CDR3 coding sequence is TGTGCCAGCAGTGAAGCTCTAGCGGGAGGGCCCTCAGATACGCAGTATTTT. This codes for CASSEALAGGPSDTQYF.

Points on this clone: At the DNA level, this CDR3 is encoded by other sequences in the same sample as well. The V call is TRBV5-1, the J call TRBJ2-7; tentative D call: TRBD1 (6 bases). Germline V lookup: CDR1 SGHRS, CDR2 YFSETQ. Between the trimmed V and J ends, which lost 4 bases and 4 bases, there was a span of 12 bases. The CDR3 has 13 residues. CDR3 nucleotides: TGCGCCAGCAGCCTATCACAGGGTTACGAGCAGTACTTC. It yields the protein CASSLSQGYEQYF.

The V call is TRBV11-2, the J call TRBJ1-4, with 9 bases lining up with TRBD1. The CDR3 totals 16 residues. With V trimmed by 3 bases and J by 5 bases, 7 bases remained unmatched. Germline V gene lookup returns CDR1 SGHAT and CDR2 FQNNGV. The CDR3 loop is CASSFSPGTGNEKLFF. As DNA, the CDR3 is TGTGCCAGCAGCTTTAGCCCCGGGACAGGGAATGAAAAACTGTTTTTT.

The gene calls are TRBV4-1 and TRBJ1-1; D may be TRBD1 (5 bases). The CDR3 loop spans 13 amino acids. V lost 2 bases to trimming and J lost 6 bases, with 10 bases between them. CDR1 is MGHRA, CDR2 YSYEKL, per germline. The CDR3 bases are TGCGCCAGCAGCCAACCGGGACGGGCTGAAGCTTTCTTT. It translates to CASSQPGRAEAFF.

The CDR3 loop reads CASSRGGDGRYEQYF. In nucleotides, the CDR3 is TGTGCCAGCAGTCGTGGGGGAGACGGACGCTACGAGCAGTACTTC. This chain uses TRBV28 with TRBJ2-7; D may be TRBD1 or TRBD2 (5 bases each). CDR1 MDHEN and CDR2 SYDVKM come from the germline V gene. This CDR3 has 15 residues. Trimming cost V 5 bases and J 3 bases, with 17 bases left between them. Full variable domain (remainder filled in from reference TRBV28 and TRBJ2-7): DVKVTQSSRYLVKRTGEKVFLECVQDMDHENMFWYRQDPGLGLRLIYFSYDVKMKEKGDIPEGYSVSREKKERFSLILESASTNQTSMYLCASSRGGDGRYEQYFGPGTRLTVT.

The CDR3 region has the DNA TGCGCCAGCAGCTTTGCTAGCGGGCCTCAAGAGACCCAGTACTTC. As protein: CASSFASGPQETQYF. J is TRBJ2-5 and V is TRBV5-1; 8 positions agree with TRBD2. Germline values: CDR1 SGHRS, CDR2 YFSETQ. This CDR3 is built from 15 residues. V lost 2 bases to trimming and J lost 2 bases; unmatched junction nucleotides: 5. The full variable domain, in which reference TRBV5-1 and TRBJ2-5 provide the parts outside the CDR3, is KAGVTQTPRYLIKTRGQQVTLSCSPISGHRSVSWYQQTPGQGLQFLFEYFSETQRNKGNFPGRFSGRQFSNSRSEMNVSTLELGDSALYLCASSFASGPQETQYFGPGTRLLVL.

This clone was counted between two and nine times. Distinct nucleotide sequences in the sample also encode this CDR3. The chain joins TRBV18 to TRBJ1-1; TRBD1 aligns across 9 bases. The CDR3 is 15 amino acids. From germline, CDR1 is KGHSH and CDR2 LQKENI. V lost 3 bases, J lost 1 base, and 3 bases stayed unmatched. The CDR3 region has the DNA TGTGCCAGCTCACCTCGGACAGGGGAGAACACTGAAGCTTTCTTT. Its translation is CASSPRTGENTEAFF. Supplemented by reference TRBV18 and TRBJ1-1, the full variable domain reads NAGVMQNPRHLVRRRGQEARLRCSPMKGHSHVYWYRQLPEEGLKFMVYLQKENIIDESGMPKERFSAEFPKEGPSILRIQQVVRGDSAAYFCASSPRTGENTEAFFGQGTRLTVV.

V is TRBV9 and J is TRBJ1-2, with D possibly TRBD1 on 6 matching bases. The germline V and J ends were trimmed by 0 bases and 2 bases, with 14 bases remaining between them. Germline loops: CDR1 SGDLS, CDR2 YYNGEE. CDR3 size: 16 residues. CDR3 nucleotide sequence: TGTGCCAGCAGCGTAGCTCGAGGGGGGGAGAACTATGGCTACACCTTC. This sequence encodes CASSVARGGENYGYTF. Together with reference TRBV9 and TRBJ1-2, the CDR3 gives the full variable domain: DSGVTQTPKHLITATGQRVTLRCSPRSGDLSVYWYQQSLDQGLQFLIQYYNGEERAKGNILERFSAQQFPDLHSELNLSSLELGDSALYFCASSVARGGENYGYTFGSGTRLTVV.

The rearrangement links TRBV5-1 to TRBJ1-1; D uncertain. Germline lookup yields CDR1 SGHRS and CDR2 YFSETQ. V dropped 4 bases and J dropped 1 base, with 11 bases sitting between them. The CDR3 spans 14 residues. CDR3 DNA: TGCGCCAGCAGCGTTGGCCCTTCGAACACTGAAGCTTTCTTT. Its protein product is CASSVGPSNTEAFF.

This chain links TRBV5-1 with TRBJ2-1; 7 bases are a match to TRBD2. Germline V gene lookup returns CDR1 SGHRS and CDR2 YFSETQ. V was pared by 1 base and J by 4 bases, with 2 bases of the junction left unmatched. There are 14 residues in the CDR3. The CDR3 DNA is TGCGCCAGCAGCTTGCCAGCGGGATACAATGAGCAGTTCTTC. This translates into CASSLPAGYNEQFF.

The CDR3 reads CASSQGPNSYEQYF. Here the CDR3 DNA reads TGCGCCAGCAGCCAAGGGCCAAACTCCTACGAGCAGTACTTC. The chain has TRBV4-3 and TRBJ2-7; D remains ambiguous. V gave up 1 base and J gave up 0 bases, with 7 bases separating them. The germline V gene encodes CDR1 LGHNA and CDR2 YSLEER. CDR3 length: 14 residues.

Here the CDR3 DNA reads TGTGCCAGCAGCACCGGACAGGGGGGCCAAGAGACCCAGTACTTC. Protein sequence: CASSTGQGGQETQYF. This chain connects TRBV5-4 to TRBJ2-5; 10 bases map to TRBD1. The CDR3 totals 15 residues. Germline CDR1 is SGHNT and CDR2 is YYREEE (reference sequence). J gave up 1 base and V 4 bases, and 4 bases lay outside the gene matches.

The chain has TRBV7-2 and TRBJ2-7, with 8 bases that match TRBD1. Germline CDR1 and CDR2: SGHTA and FQGNSA. The trim removed 5 bases at V and 0 bases at J, leaving 6 bases unmatched. The CDR3 loop spans 15 amino acids. Here the CDR3 reads CASSMGQVISYEQYF. CDR3 nucleotides: TGTGCCAGCAGCATGGGACAGGTCATCTCCTACGAGCAGTACTTC. Full variable domain (outside the CDR3, taken from reference TRBV7-2 and TRBJ2-7): GAGVSQSPSNKVTEKGKDVELRCDPISGHTALYWYRQSLGQGLEFLIYFQGNSAPDKSGLPSDRFSAERTGGSVSTLTIQRTQQEDSAVYLCASSMGQVISYEQYFGPGTRLTVT.

V is TRBV7-9 and J is TRBJ1-2; D possibly corresponds to TRBD1 (5 bases). Germline V gives CDR1 SEHNR, CDR2 FQNEAQ (reference sequence). Trimming pared 2 bases from V and 0 bases from J, leaving 10 bases between. CDR3 length: 15 residues. CDR3 nucleotide sequence: TGTGCCAGCAGCTTAAGCGAGACAGCTAACTATGGCTACACCTTC. Its protein product is CASSLSETANYGYTF.

A remark on this clone: The sample has other DNA sequences that encode this CDR3 too. The chain couples TRBV18 to TRBJ2-3; D is ambiguous. V was trimmed by 1 base and J by 5 bases, leaving 4 bases between them. The CDR3 is made up of 12 amino acids. Germline V gene data show CDR1 as KGHSH and CDR2 as LQKENI. CDR3 sequence: CASSPLRDTQYF. CDR3 DNA: TGTGCCAGCTCACCACTAAGAGATACGCAGTATTTT. Together with reference TRBV18 and TRBJ2-3, the CDR3 gives the full variable domain: NAGVMQNPRHLVRRRGQEARLRCSPMKGHSHVYWYRQLPEEGLKFMVYLQKENIIDESGMPKERFSAEFPKEGPSILRIQQVVRGDSAAYFCASSPLRDTQYFGPGTRLTVL.

The chain joins TRBV5-1 to TRBJ2-2; D may match TRBD1 or TRBD2 (5 bases each). Trimming removed 0 bases at V and 6 bases at J, with 9 bases between. In germline, CDR1 is SGHRS, CDR2 YFSETQ. CDR3 length: 14 residues. The CDR3 nucleotides read TGCGCCAGCAGCTTGGGGGACCGGCCCGGGGAGCTGTTTTTT. Translation: CASSLGDRPGELFF.

The gene calls are TRBV6-5 and TRBJ1-5; D is ambiguous. Germline assignment: CDR1 MNHEY and CDR2 SVGAGI. This CDR3 is 13 amino acids long. Trimming shortened V by 4 bases and J by 6 bases, and 10 bases separated the two germline ends. CDR3 in amino acids: CASSSDWRQPQHF. DNA of the CDR3: TGTGCCAGCAGTTCAGATTGGCGTCAGCCCCAGCATTTT.

The J gene is TRBJ2-6, the V gene TRBV25-1; D may be TRBD1 or TRBD2 (5 bases each). With 4 bases removed from V and 2 bases from J, the gap between germline ends came to 9 bases. Germline V gene lookup returns CDR1 MGHDK and CDR2 SYGVNS. The CDR3 length is 15 residues. This chain's CDR3 is CASSVRGAGANVLTF. CDR3 sequence (DNA): TGTGCCAGCAGTGTTAGGGGAGCTGGGGCCAACGTCCTGACTTTC.

A single count supports this clone. The chain couples TRBV2 to TRBJ1-4; 7 bases match TRBD1. The germline V gene encodes CDR1 SNHLY and CDR2 FYNNEI. This CDR3 region has 14 residues. V lost 4 bases to trimming and J lost 8 bases; unmatched junction nucleotides: 7. In nucleotides, the CDR3 is TGTGCCAGCAGTGGGGATCCAGGGGGAGAAAAACTGTTTTTT. Translation gives CASSGDPGGEKLFF.

The chain is built from TRBV2 and TRBJ2-7, with unresolved D. This CDR3 has 13 amino acids. In germline, CDR1 is SNHLY, CDR2 FYNNEI. Trimming took off 2 bases at V and 5 bases at J, with 10 bases between the two ends. The CDR3 reads CASSEKVYDEQYF. The CDR3, as DNA: TGTGCCAGCAGTGAAAAAGTTTACGACGAGCAGTACTTC.

The sample holds a few counts of this clone. V usage is TRBV2 and J usage is TRBJ1-1; no clear D gene. Germline CDR1 and CDR2: SNHLY and FYNNEI. The CDR3 loop spans 13 amino acids. The V end lost 6 bases, the J end lost 0 bases, and 8 bases lay between the germline ends. CDR3 DNA: TGTGCCAGCAGGGAGGAGGTGAACACTGAAGCTTTCTTT. Its translation is CASREEVNTEAFF.

The chain employs TRBV28 and TRBJ2-2; 8 bases map to TRBD1. Germline-derived CDR1 and CDR2 are MDHEN and SYDVKM. The CDR3 totals 15 residues. Trimming removed 4 bases from V and 5 bases from J; junction bases left unmatched: 6. This chain's CDR3 is CASSSGGARTGELFF. The CDR3 DNA sequence: TGTGCCAGCAGTTCAGGGGGCGCGAGAACCGGGGAGCTGTTTTTT.

This sequence joins TRBV6-1 and TRBJ2-1; 10 nucleotides align to TRBD1. V dropped 8 bases and J dropped 6; count of bases not matched to a gene: 4. This CDR3 contains 13 residues. CDR1 and CDR2 (germline): MNHNS, SASEGT. The CDR3 sequence: CASRGDRGNEQFF. The CDR3 DNA sequence: TGTGCCAGCCGAGGGGACAGGGGCAATGAGCAGTTCTTC.

This chain uses TRBV2 with TRBJ1-2; D ambiguous. Germline V gene sequence: CDR1 SNHLY, CDR2 FYNNEI. CDR3 length: 15 residues. V was pared by 8 bases and J by 4 bases, with 20 bases between. DNA of the CDR3: TGTGCCAGCCCTGGTGTAGGGCTACAGATCTATGGCTACACCTTC. Translated, it gives CASPGVGLQIYGYTF. The full variable domain, with the rest looked up from reference TRBV2 and TRBJ1-2, is EPEVTQTPSHQVTQMGQEVILRCVPISNHLYFYWYRQILGQKVEFLVSFYNNEISEKSEIFDDQFSVERPDGSNFTLKIRSTKLEDSAMYFCASPGVGLQIYGYTFGSGTRLTVV.

The chain carries TRBV15 and TRBJ2-5; unclear D gene. V lost 0 bases and J 5 bases, leaving 7 bases between the germline ends. The CDR3 length is 13 residues. CDR1 is LNHNV and CDR2 is YYDKDF in the germline V gene (reference sequence). This chain's CDR3 is CATSRDSEETQYF. DNA of the CDR3: TGTGCCACCAGCAGAGATTCAGAGGAGACCCAGTACTTC.

The rearrangement links TRBV7-2 to TRBJ1-4; D not resolved. The CDR3 is made up of 14 amino acids. The V end lost 0 bases, the J end lost 11 bases, and 13 bases lay between the germline ends. The germline gives CDR1 SGHTA, CDR2 FQGNSA. This CDR3 is CASSLAHSTPKLFF. CDR3 DNA: TGTGCCAGCAGCTTAGCCCACAGTACCCCCAAACTGTTTTTT.